Below are 8 T cell receptor beta chains sequenced from a single sample in a study of T cells in tumors after PD-1 blockade. The protocol was immunoSEQ multiplex PCR, while the TCRdb copy is restricted to in-frame clones and leaves out a portion. The sample holds approximately 47,000 clones; approximately 81% are singletons and the top ten take just over 4%. The sequences come from PBMCs, collected before anti-PD-1 treatment. The receptor set was obtained from a human donor with basal cell carcinoma.

The V and J genes are TRBV19 and TRBJ2-3; D uncertain. The CDR3 is made up of 14 amino acids. V lost 3 bases, J lost 0 bases, and 7 bases lay in between. The germline V gene encodes CDR1 LNHDA and CDR2 SQIVND (reference sequence). CDR3 sequence (DNA): TGTGCCAGTAGTATTGGGAAAAGCACAGATACGCAGTATTTT. Protein: CASSIGKSTDTQYF.

V and J are TRBV29-1 and TRBJ2-7, with a tentative D call TRBD2 (7 bases). Germline CDR1 is SQVTM and CDR2 is ANQGSEA. V was cut by 7 bases and J by 6 bases, with 16 bases left in between. CDR3 length equals 12 residues. CDR3 amino acids: CSGEGEIGEQYF. In DNA, the CDR3 is TGCAGCGGGGAGGGGGAAATCGGCGAGCAGTACTTC.

The V gene is TRBV24-1, the J gene TRBJ2-5, with D unresolved. V lost 4 bases and J lost 4, with 6 bases in between. The length of the CDR3 is 12 residues. Germline loops: CDR1 KGHDR, CDR2 SFDVKD. CDR3 amino acids: CATSEAGETQYF. The CDR3, as DNA: TGTGCCACCAGTGAGGCTGGAGAGACCCAGTACTTC.

This chain connects TRBV30 to TRBJ2-5; TRBD2 matches 7 bases. J lost 7 bases, V lost 5 bases, and 13 bases had no gene match. Germline-derived CDR1 and CDR2 are GTSNPN and SVGIG (reference sequence). This CDR3 spans 14 amino acids. The chain's CDR3 is CAWDLGLVVGTQYF. In DNA, the CDR3 is TGTGCCTGGGACTTAGGACTAGTAGTGGGGACCCAGTACTTC. Supplemented by reference TRBV30 and TRBJ2-5, the full variable domain reads SQTIHQWPATLVQPVGSPLSLECTVEGTSNPNLYWYRQAAGRGLQLLFYSVGIGQISSEVPQNLSASRPQDRQFILSSKKLLLSDSGFYLCAWDLGLVVGTQYFGPGTRLLVL.

The rearrangement joins TRBV19 to TRBJ2-3, with D perhaps TRBD1 or TRBD2 (5 bases each). The V gene's germline CDR1 is LNHDA and CDR2 SQIVND (reference sequence). V lost 5 bases to trimming and J lost 2 bases, with 17 bases between them. This CDR3 has 16 amino acids. CDR3 bases: TGTGCCAGTAGTGTTTCCGGGGCGTATCCCACAGATACGCAGTATTTT. Protein product: CASSVSGAYPTDTQYF.

This chain connects TRBV19 to TRBJ2-3; D is uncertain. The CDR3 extends over 12 amino acids. Trimming took off 7 bases at V and 9 bases at J, with 14 bases between the two ends. Germline assignment: CDR1 LNHDA and CDR2 SQIVND (reference sequence). CDR3 residues: CASKGFVGTQYF. The CDR3 nucleotides read TGTGCCAGTAAAGGTTTCGTAGGGACGCAGTATTTT.

The chain carries TRBV3-1 (or the pseudogene TRBV3-2) and TRBJ1-4; 8 bases map to TRBD1. Germline trimming cut 0 bases from V and 5 bases from J; bases unmatched to any gene: 5. The CDR3 is 16 residues long. Germline assignment: CDR1 LGHDT and CDR2 YNNKEL (reference sequence). Here the CDR3 DNA reads TGTGCCAGCAGCCAAGAATCCCAGGGGGCCAATGAAAAACTGTTTTTT. Protein: CASSQESQGANEKLFF.

The rearrangement uses TRBV5-1 and TRBJ2-3; 8 bases agree with TRBD1. Germline V CDR1 and CDR2: SGHRS, YFSETQ. Unmatched junction bases numbered 3, after V lost 2 bases and J lost 1 base. The CDR3 covers 15 residues. CDR3 DNA sequence: TGCGCCAGCAGCTTAAGCAGGGGGCGCACAGATACGCAGTATTTT. Residues: CASSLSRGRTDTQYF.